The T cell receptor (beta chain) described here comes from a study of blood T cell repertoires in COVID-19. Authors' data handling: Amplifying reference gene primers gave estimates of nucleated cell counts. This table comes from immunoSEQ multiplex PCR, and its TCRdb copy is limited to in-frame clones, with some not included. For V, J and clone size, that table is used; D and trimming come from the DNA. Altogether about 250,000 clones are present, 80% to 90% being singletons, with the ten largest covering around 3.2%. Germline loops: CDR1 MDHEN, CDR2 SYDVKM. V lost 2 bases and J lost 0, with 10 bases in between. CDR3 size: 15 residues. Within 2 weeks before study entry, exposed participants met a COVID-19 case.

The chain employs TRBV28 and TRBJ1-1; a weak D match, TRBD1 (5 bases). The sequenced sample was PBMCs or T cells enriched from blood (not recorded which). The TCR originated in a woman between 40 and 55 years old who had been exposed to COVID-19. The CDR3 loop is CASSLNGGMNTEAFF. CDR3 DNA sequence: TGTGCCAGCAGTTTAAACGGGGGAATGAACACTGAAGCTTTCTTT.